One sample yielded the 5 T cell receptor beta chains listed below, sequenced in a study of blood T cell repertoires in COVID-19. Clones were sequenced by immunoSEQ multiplex PCR, and TCRdb holds only the in-frame ones, with some missing. The sample lists 150,000 to 200,000 clones; roughly 86% were seen once. The sequencing sample was made of peripheral blood. All receptors come from a man in his 70s with acute or convalescent COVID-19.

This chain connects TRBV27 to TRBJ1-5, with a possible D match to TRBD1 (5 bases). There are 14 residues in the CDR3. Germline CDR1 is MNHEY and CDR2 is SMNVEV (reference sequence). V was shortened by 7 bases and J by 1 base, with 11 bases between the two germline ends. CDR3 region: CASTLQVSNQPQHF. DNA of the CDR3: TGTGCCAGCACCTTACAGGTAAGCAATCAGCCCCAGCATTTT.

The J gene is TRBJ2-2, the V gene TRBV5-5; D remains ambiguous. V lost 0 bases and J lost 0, with 6 bases in between. The CDR3 spans 15 residues. Germline CDR1 is SGHKS and CDR2 is YYEKEE (reference sequence). CDR3 coding DNA: TGTGCCAGCAGCTTGGTGTCAGCGAACACCGGGGAGCTGTTTTTT. Its translation: CASSLVSANTGELFF.

The chain joins TRBV3-1 (or the pseudogene TRBV3-2) to TRBJ2-1; D may be TRBD1 (6 bases). The CDR3 runs to 15 residues. V was shortened by 6 bases and J by 8 bases, with 20 bases between the two germline ends. The germline V gene encodes CDR1 LGHDT and CDR2 YNNKEL (reference sequence). The CDR3 bases are TGTGCCAGCAGACTACAACAGGCCAACAGGGATGAGCAGTTCTTC. Amino acids: CASRLQQANRDEQFF.

The chain employs TRBV28 and TRBJ1-5; D not resolved. V lost 2 bases to trimming and J lost 2 bases, with 7 bases between them. The CDR3 length is 14 residues. Per germline, CDR1 MDHEN and CDR2 SYDVKM. In DNA form, the CDR3 reads TGTGCCAGCAGTTTACAGGCAGGCAATCAGCCCCAGCATTTT. Translated, it gives CASSLQAGNQPQHF.

As for this clone: Other DNA sequences in this specimen translate into the identical CDR3. The V call is TRBV5-1, the J call TRBJ2-2, with D uncertain. Germline V gene data show CDR1 as SGHRS and CDR2 as YFSETQ. The V and J ends lost 2 bases and 4 bases respectively, with 9 bases between them. The CDR3 sequence is 14 residues long. The CDR3 DNA reads TGCGCCAGCAGCTTAAACCCCGGCACCGGGGAGCTGTTTTTT. Its translation is CASSLNPGTGELFF.